This entry features one T cell receptor beta chain sequence. Its antigen is unknown. Germline values: CDR1 LNHDA, CDR2 SQIVND (reference sequence). V gave up 6 bases and J gave up 7 bases; unmatched junction bases: 3. This CDR3 spans 13 amino acids. These data are taken from a study of cytomegalovirus exposure and HLA in healthy donors. Findings of the study overall: A classifier reportedly called cytomegalovirus status with high sensitivity and specificity.

PCR employed 60 Vbeta and 13 Jbeta primers. Using immunoSEQ multiplex PCR, the repertoire was profiled, and TCRdb retains in-frame clones only, with some absent. The data contain some 90,000 clones, approximately 79% of them singletons. This receptor was identified in a female donor in good health and CMV-seronegative. The chain carries TRBV19 and TRBJ1-1; 12 bases map to TRBD1. Material for sequencing was PBMCs. This CDR3 reads CASRGQGAGEAFF. The CDR3 nucleotides read TGTGCCAGTAGGGGACAGGGGGCCGGTGAAGCTTTCTTT.